This TCR beta chain was found in a study of blood T cell repertoires in COVID-19 (dated by TCRdb to 2018 to 2021). Study-wide context: The collaborator samples originated in the United States, Italy and Spain and spanned the acute and convalescent phases of COVID-19. The material from the prospective study consisted of cDNA or gDNA derived from T cells, B-cell-depleted T cells, or PBMCs. Deeply sampled blood TCRbeta repertoires from subjects exposed to, actively infected with, or recovered from COVID-19 were included in the dataset. The repertoires were made available in a free public database intended to serve as a resource for research on the immune response to SARS-CoV-2. The samples were drawn from the first 160 participants of the ongoing ImmuneRACE study and from 1,200 or so subjects provided by 6 global collaborators. Sample metadata almost always included a de-identified subject ID, COVID-19 status, age in years and sex. HLA class I and class II types, where available, came from metadata supplied by the sample provider rather than from assay-based typing.

For CDR1 and CDR2, the germline V gene (reference sequence) lists WNHNN and SYGVQD. CDR3 length: 16 amino acids, cysteine to phenylalanine. Only CDR3 DNA remains: 48 bases, in frame from the first base. V trim: 0 bases; J trim: 3 bases; unmatched bases: 7. With respect to this clone: It lacks a known antigen. No per-base quality is available; no much larger clone lies one base away.

Study-level results and caveats: How much clinical and demographic metadata was included differed by source and by participant, and the metadata was provided uncurated.

TCRbeta CDR3 regions were amplified from genomic DNA using the immunoSEQ Assay, a bias-controlled multiplex PCR. As for the original processing: Nucleated cell counts per sample were estimated from amplification of reference gene primers within the assay. Sequence reads were collapsed and filtered to measure the absolute abundance of every unique TCRbeta CDR3 rearrangement. For each sample, productive Simpson clonality was calculated by taking the square root of Simpson's diversity index across productive rearrangements. As stored in TCRdb, this immuneACCESS dataset retains in-frame rearrangements with V and J assigned. A fraction of the clones does not appear; measured against another copy, unresolved V genes explain less than half of the discrepancy, and the remainder lacks a known reason. Clonal size and the V and J genes are those of that table, whereas D and trimming came from the DNA. The sample records hundreds of thousands of clones, 89% of which are singletons. The leading ten clones occupy about 6% of the sample.

A second Seattle source provided samples from volunteer blood donors who had recovered from COVID-19. The collaborating institutions used their own protocols to collect whole blood in K2EDTA tubes. For TCRbeta analysis, collaborators shipped samples in one of three forms: frozen whole blood, isolated PBMCs, or DNA extracted from either of those sample types. The rearrangement combines TRBV10-1 with TRBJ2-7; the central 8 bases match TRBD2. Input material: peripheral blood. This receptor was identified in a man aged 60 to 69 who had recovered from COVID-19. CDR3 loop: CASSESAGGSIYEQYF. The DNA reads as follows: TGCGCCAGCAGTGAGTCGGCGGGAGGCTCGATCTACGAGCAGTACTTC.